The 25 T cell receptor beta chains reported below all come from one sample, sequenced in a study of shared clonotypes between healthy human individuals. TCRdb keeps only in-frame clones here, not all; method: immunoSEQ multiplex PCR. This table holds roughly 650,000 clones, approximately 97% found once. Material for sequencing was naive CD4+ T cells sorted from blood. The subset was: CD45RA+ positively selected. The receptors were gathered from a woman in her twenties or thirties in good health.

The CDR3 region is CASSQDRLARYEQYF. CDR3 DNA: TGTGCCAGCAGCCAAGATAGGCTAGCTAGGTACGAGCAGTACTTC. The chain has TRBV4-2 and TRBJ2-7; TRBD2 is a possible D gene (5 bases). V was trimmed by 0 bases and J by 4 bases, leaving 13 bases between them. Germline V gene data show CDR1 as LGHNA and CDR2 as YNFKEQ. The CDR3 consists of 15 residues.

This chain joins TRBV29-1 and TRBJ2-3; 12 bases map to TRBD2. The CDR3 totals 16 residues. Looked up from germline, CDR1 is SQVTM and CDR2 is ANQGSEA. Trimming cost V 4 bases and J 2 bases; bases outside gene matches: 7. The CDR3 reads CSVGLGLAGITDTQYF. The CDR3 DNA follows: TGCAGCGTTGGCTTGGGACTAGCGGGCATCACAGATACGCAGTATTTT.

The CDR3 region is CASSLIDRGEMNTEAFF. DNA of the CDR3: TGCGCCAGCAGCTTAATCGACAGGGGCGAGATGAACACTGAAGCTTTCTTT. The chain is built from TRBV5-1 and TRBJ1-1; 8 nucleotides agree with TRBD1. The CDR3 spans 17 residues. Germline trimming cut 2 bases from V and 0 bases from J; bases unmatched to any gene: 9. CDR1 and CDR2 (germline): SGHRS, YFSETQ. Filled out from reference TRBV5-1 and TRBJ1-1, the complete variable domain reads KAGVTQTPRYLIKTRGQQVTLSCSPISGHRSVSWYQQTPGQGLQFLFEYFSETQRNKGNFPGRFSGRQFSNSRSEMNVSTLELGDSALYLCASSLIDRGEMNTEAFFGQGTRLTVV.

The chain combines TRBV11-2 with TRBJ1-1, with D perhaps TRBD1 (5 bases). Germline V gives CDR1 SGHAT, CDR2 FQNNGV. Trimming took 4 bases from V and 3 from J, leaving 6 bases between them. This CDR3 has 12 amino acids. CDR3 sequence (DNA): TGTGCCAGCAGCTGGACATACACTGAAGCTTTCTTT. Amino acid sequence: CASSWTYTEAFF.

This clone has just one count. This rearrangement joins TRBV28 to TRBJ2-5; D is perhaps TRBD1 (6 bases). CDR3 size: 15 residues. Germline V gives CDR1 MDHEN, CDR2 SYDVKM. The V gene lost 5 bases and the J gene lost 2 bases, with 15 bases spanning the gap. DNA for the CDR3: TGTGCCAGCAGTCCTGGGACATACGATCAAGAGACCCAGTACTTC. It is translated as CASSPGTYDQETQYF. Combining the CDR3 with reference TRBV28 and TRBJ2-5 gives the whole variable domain DVKVTQSSRYLVKRTGEKVFLECVQDMDHENMFWYRQDPGLGLRLIYFSYDVKMKEKGDIPEGYSVSREKKERFSLILESASTNQTSMYLCASSPGTYDQETQYFGPGTRLLVL.

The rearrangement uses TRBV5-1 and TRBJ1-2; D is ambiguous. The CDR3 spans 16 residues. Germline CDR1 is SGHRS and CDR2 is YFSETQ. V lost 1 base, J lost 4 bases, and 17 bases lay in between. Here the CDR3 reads CASSLLARQGTYGYTF. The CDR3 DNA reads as TGCGCCAGCAGCTTGCTCGCTAGGCAAGGAACCTATGGCTACACCTTC.

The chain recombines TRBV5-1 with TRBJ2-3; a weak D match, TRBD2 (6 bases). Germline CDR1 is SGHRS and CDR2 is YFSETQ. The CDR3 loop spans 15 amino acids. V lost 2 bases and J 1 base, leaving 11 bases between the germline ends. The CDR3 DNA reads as TGCGCCAGCAGCTTTCGGGCTAGCGGCACAGATACGCAGTATTTT. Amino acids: CASSFRASGTDTQYF.

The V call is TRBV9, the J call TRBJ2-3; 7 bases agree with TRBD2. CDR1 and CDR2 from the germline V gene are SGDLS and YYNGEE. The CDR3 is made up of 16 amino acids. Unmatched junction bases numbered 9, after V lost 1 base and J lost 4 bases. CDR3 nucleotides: TGTGCCAGCAGCGTACGTGGGAGGGCCGAGTCAGATACGCAGTATTTT. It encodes CASSVRGRAESDTQYF. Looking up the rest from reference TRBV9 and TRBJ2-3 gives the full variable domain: DSGVTQTPKHLITATGQRVTLRCSPRSGDLSVYWYQQSLDQGLQFLIQYYNGEERAKGNILERFSAQQFPDLHSELNLSSLELGDSALYFCASSVRGRAESDTQYFGPGTRLTVL.

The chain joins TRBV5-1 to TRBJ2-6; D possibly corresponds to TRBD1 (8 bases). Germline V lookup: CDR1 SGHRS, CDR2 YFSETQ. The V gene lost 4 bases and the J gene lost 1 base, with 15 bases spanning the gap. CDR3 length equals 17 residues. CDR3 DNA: TGCGCCAGCAGCCACGGACAGGGAGGGTCTGGGGCCAACGTCCTGACTTTC. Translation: CASSHGQGGSGANVLTF.

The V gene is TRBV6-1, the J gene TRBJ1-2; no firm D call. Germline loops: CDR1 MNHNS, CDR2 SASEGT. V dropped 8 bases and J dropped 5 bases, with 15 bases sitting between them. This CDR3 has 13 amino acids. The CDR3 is CASLERVLYGYTF. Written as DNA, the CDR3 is TGTGCCAGCTTGGAAAGGGTCCTATATGGCTACACCTTC.

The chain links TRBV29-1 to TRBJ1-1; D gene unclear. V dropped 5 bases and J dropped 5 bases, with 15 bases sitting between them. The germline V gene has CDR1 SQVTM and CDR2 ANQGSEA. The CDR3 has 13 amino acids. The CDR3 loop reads CSVLGREVTEAFF. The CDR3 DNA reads TGCAGCGTTTTGGGCAGAGAGGTGACTGAAGCTTTCTTT.

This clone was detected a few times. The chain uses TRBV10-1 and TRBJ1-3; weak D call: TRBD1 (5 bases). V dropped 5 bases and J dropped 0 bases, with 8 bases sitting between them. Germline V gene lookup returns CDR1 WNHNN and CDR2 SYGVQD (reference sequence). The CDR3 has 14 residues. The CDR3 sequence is CASSPTVSGNTIYF. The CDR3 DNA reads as TGCGCCAGCAGTCCGACAGTCTCTGGAAACACCATATATTTT.

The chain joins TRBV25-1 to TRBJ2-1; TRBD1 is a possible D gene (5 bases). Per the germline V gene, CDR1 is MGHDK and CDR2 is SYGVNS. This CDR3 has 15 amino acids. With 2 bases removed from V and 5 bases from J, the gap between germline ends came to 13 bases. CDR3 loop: CASSEGWGPHNEQFF. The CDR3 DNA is TGTGCCAGCAGTGAAGGCTGGGGCCCACACAATGAGCAGTTCTTC.

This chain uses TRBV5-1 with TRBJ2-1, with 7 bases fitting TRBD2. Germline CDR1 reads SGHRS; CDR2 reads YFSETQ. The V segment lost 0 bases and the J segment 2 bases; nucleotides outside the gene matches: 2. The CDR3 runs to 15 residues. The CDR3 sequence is CASSLGGTTYNEQFF. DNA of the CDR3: TGCGCCAGCAGCTTGGGGGGGACTACCTACAATGAGCAGTTCTTC. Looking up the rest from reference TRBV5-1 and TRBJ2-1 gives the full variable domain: KAGVTQTPRYLIKTRGQQVTLSCSPISGHRSVSWYQQTPGQGLQFLFEYFSETQRNKGNFPGRFSGRQFSNSRSEMNVSTLELGDSALYLCASSLGGTTYNEQFFGPGTRLTVL.

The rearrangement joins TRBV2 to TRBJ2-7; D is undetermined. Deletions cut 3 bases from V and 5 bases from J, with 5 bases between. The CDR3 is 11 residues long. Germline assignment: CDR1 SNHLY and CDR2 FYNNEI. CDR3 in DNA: TGTGCCAGCAGTGAGATGGACGAGCAGTACTTC. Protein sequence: CASSEMDEQYF.

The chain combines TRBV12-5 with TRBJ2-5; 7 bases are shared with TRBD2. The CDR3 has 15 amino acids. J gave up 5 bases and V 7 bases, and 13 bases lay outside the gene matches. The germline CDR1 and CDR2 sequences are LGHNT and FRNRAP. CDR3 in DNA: TGTGCTAGTGCCCTGGGGAGGGCCAGGGAGGAGACCCAGTACTTC. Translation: CASALGRAREETQYF.

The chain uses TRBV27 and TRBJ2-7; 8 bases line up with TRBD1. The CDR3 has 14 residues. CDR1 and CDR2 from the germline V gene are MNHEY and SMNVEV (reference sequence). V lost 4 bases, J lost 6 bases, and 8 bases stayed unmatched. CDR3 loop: CASSSLDRVGEQYF. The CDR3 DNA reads TGTGCCAGCAGTTCCCTGGACAGGGTAGGCGAGCAGTACTTC.

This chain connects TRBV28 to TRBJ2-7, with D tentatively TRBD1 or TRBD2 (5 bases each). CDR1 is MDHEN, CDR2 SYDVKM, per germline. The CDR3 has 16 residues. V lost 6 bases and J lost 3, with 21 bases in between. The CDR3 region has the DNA TGTGCCAGCAGCAATTTCCCCGGGACCCGCTTCTACGAGCAGTACTTC. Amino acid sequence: CASSNFPGTRFYEQYF.

The CDR3 coding sequence is TGCGCCAGCAGTGAGTCGAACGGGTCAGGGCTAGCGGGTCGGGAAGAGCAGTTCTTC. It is translated as CASSESNGSGLAGREEQFF. The rearrangement uses TRBV10-1 and TRBJ2-1; 8 bases line up with TRBD2. Germline CDR1 is WNHNN and CDR2 is SYGVQD (reference sequence). The CDR3 is made up of 19 amino acids. The J segment lost 10 bases and the V segment lost 0 bases, leaving 20 bases of the junction unmatched.

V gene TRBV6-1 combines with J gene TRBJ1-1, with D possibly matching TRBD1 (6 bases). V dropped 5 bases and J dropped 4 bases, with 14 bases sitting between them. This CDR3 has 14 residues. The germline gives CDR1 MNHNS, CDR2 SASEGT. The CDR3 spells CASSITGTATEAFF. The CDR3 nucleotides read TGTGCCAGCAGTATAACAGGGACGGCCACTGAAGCTTTCTTT.

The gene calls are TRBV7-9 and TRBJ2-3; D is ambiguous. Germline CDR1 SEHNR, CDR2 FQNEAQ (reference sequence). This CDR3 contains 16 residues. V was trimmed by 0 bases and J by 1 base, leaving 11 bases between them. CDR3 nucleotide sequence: TGTGCCAGCAGCTTAGCTTTTCGTCCAGGCACAGATACGCAGTATTTT. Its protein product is CASSLAFRPGTDTQYF.

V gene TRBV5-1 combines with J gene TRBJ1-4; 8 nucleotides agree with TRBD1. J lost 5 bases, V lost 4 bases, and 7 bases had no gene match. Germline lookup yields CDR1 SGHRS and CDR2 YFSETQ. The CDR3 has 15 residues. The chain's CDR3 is CASSTRQGRNEKLFF. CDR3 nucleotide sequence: TGCGCCAGCAGCACGCGACAGGGGAGAAATGAAAAACTGTTTTTT.

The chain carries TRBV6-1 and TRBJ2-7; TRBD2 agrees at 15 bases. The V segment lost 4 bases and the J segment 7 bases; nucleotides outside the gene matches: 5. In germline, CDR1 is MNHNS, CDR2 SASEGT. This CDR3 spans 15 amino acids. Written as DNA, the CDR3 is TGTGCCAGCAGTGGACAGGGACTAGCGGGGGGAGAGCAGTACTTC. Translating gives CASSGQGLAGGEQYF.

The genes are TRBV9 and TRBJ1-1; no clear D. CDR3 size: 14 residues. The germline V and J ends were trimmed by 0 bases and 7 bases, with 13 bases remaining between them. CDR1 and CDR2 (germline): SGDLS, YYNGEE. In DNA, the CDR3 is TGTGCCAGCAGCGTAGATCTGGTGAAGGGTGAAGCTTTCTTT. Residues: CASSVDLVKGEAFF.

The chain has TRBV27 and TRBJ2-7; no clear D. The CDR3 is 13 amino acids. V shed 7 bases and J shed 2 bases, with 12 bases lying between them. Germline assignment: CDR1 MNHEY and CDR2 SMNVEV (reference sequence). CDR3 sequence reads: CASIPNGAYEQYF. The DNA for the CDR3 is TGTGCCAGCATCCCGAATGGCGCCTACGAGCAGTACTTC.